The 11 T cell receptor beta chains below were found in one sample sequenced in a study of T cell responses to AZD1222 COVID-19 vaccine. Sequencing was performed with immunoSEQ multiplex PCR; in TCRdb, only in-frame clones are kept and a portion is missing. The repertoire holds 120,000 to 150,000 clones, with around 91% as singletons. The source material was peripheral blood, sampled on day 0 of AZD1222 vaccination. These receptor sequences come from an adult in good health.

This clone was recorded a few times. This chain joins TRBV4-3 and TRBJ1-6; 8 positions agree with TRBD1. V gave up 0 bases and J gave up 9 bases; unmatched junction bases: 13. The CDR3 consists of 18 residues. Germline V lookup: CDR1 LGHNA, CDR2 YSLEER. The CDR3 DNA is TGCGCCAGCAGCCAAGATTGGGGGACCGGACAGGGATTTTCACCCCTCCACTTT. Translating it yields CASSQDWGTGQGFSPLHF.

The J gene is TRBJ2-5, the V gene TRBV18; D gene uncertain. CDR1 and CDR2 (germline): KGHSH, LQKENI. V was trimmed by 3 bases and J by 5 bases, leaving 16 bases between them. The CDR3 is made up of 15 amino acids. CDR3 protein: CASSPTYSGQETQYF. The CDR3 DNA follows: TGTGCCAGCTCACCCACGTACTCGGGTCAGGAGACCCAGTACTTC. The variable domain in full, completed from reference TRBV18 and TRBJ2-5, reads NAGVMQNPRHLVRRRGQEARLRCSPMKGHSHVYWYRQLPEEGLKFMVYLQKENIIDESGMPKERFSAEFPKEGPSILRIQQVVRGDSAAYFCASSPTYSGQETQYFGPGTRLLVL.

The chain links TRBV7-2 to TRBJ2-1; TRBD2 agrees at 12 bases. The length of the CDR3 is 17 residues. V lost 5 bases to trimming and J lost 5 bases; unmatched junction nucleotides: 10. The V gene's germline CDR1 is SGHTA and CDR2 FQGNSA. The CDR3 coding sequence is TGTGCCAGCAGCCCCCGCCGGACTAGCGGGACCGACAATGAGCAGTTCTTC. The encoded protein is CASSPRRTSGTDNEQFF.

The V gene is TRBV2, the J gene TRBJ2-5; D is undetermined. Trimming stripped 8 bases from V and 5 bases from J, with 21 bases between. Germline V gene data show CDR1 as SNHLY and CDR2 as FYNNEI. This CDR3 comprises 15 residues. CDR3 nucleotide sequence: TGTGCCAGCTGTCTATGGGGAAAAGCGAGGGAGACCCAGTACTTC. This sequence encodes CASCLWGKARETQYF. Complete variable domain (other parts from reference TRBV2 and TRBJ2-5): EPEVTQTPSHQVTQMGQEVILRCVPISNHLYFYWYRQILGQKVEFLVSFYNNEISEKSEIFDDQFSVERPDGSNFTLKIRSTKLEDSAMYFCASCLWGKARETQYFGPGTRLLVL.

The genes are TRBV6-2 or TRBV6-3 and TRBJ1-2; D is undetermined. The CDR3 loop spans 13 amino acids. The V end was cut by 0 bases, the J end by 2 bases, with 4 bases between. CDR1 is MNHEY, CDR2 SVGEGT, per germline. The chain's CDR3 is CASSYSHNYGYTF. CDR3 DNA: TGTGCCAGCAGTTACTCCCACAACTATGGCTACACCTTC.

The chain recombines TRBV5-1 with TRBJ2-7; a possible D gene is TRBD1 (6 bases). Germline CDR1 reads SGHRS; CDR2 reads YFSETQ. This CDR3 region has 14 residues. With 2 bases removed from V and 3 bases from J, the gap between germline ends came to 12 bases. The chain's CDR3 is CASSFFTGSYEQYF. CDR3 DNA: TGCGCCAGCAGCTTCTTTACAGGGAGCTACGAGCAGTACTTC.

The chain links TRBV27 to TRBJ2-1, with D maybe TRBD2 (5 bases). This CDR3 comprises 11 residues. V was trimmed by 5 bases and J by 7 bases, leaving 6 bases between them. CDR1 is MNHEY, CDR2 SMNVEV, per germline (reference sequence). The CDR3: CASSTGNEQFF. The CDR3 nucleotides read TGTGCCAGCAGTACGGGGAATGAGCAGTTCTTC.

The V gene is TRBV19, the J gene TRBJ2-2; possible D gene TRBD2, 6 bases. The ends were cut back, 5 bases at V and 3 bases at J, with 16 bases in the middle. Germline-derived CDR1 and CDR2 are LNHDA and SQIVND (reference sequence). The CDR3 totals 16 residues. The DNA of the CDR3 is TGTGCCAGTAGTCCAAGGATGGACTATGACACCGGGGAGCTGTTTTTT. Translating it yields CASSPRMDYDTGELFF.

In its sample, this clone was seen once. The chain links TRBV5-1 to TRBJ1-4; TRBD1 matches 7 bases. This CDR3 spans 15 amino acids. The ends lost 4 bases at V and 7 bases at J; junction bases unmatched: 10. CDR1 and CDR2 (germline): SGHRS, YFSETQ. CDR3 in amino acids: CASSPGTVGAEKLFF. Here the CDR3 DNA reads TGCGCCAGCAGCCCCGGGACAGTTGGTGCTGAAAAACTGTTTTTT.

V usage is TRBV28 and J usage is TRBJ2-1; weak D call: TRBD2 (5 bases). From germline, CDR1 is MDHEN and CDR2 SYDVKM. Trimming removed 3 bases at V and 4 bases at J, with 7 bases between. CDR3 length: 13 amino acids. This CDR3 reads CASSFGEYNEQFF. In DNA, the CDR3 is TGTGCCAGCAGTTTTGGGGAGTACAATGAGCAGTTCTTC.

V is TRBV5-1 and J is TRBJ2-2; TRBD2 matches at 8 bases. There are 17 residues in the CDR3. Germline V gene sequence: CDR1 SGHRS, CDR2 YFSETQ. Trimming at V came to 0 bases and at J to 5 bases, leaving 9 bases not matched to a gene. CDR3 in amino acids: CASSLAKAGGGTGELFF. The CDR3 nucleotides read TGCGCCAGCAGCTTGGCCAAGGCGGGAGGAGGAACCGGGGAGCTGTTTTTT.